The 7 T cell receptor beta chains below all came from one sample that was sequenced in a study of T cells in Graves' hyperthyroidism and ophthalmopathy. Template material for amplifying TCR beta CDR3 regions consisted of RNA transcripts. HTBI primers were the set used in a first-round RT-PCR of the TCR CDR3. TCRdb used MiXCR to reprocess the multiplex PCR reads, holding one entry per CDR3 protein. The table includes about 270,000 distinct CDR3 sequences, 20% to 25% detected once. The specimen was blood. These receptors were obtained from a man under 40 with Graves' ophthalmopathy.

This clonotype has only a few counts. The CDR3 spells CASSLGGVGGGYFYNEQFF. Written as DNA, the CDR3 is TGTGCCAGCAGTTTAGGGGGGGTAGGCGGGGGTTACTTCTACAATGAGCAGTTCTTC. The rearrangement links TRBV12-3 or TRBV12-4 to TRBJ2-1, with 7 bases aligning to TRBD2. There are 19 residues in the CDR3. J was trimmed by 3 bases and V by 1 base; bases with no gene match: 15.

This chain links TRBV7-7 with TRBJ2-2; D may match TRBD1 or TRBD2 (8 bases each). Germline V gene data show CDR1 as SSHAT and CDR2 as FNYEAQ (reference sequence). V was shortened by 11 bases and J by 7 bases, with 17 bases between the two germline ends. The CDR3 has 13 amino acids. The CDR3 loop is CAVRTGTSGELFF. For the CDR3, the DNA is TGTGCCGTCAGGACAGGGACTAGCGGGGAGCTGTTTTTT.

CDR3 region: CATSDLRGTQYF. The CDR3 DNA follows: TGTGCCACCAGTGATTTGCGTGGTACCCAGTACTTC. This chain connects TRBV24-1 to TRBJ2-5; D is unresolved. Trimming pared 0 bases from V and 8 bases from J, leaving 6 bases between. This CDR3 region has 12 residues. The germline CDR1 and CDR2 sequences are KGHDR and SFDVKD.

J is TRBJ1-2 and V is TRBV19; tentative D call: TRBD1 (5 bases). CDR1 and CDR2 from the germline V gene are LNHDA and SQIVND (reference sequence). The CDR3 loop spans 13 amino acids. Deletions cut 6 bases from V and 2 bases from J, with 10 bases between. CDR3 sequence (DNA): TGTGCCAGTAGGGAGACAGTAAACTATGGCTACACCTTC. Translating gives CASRETVNYGYTF.

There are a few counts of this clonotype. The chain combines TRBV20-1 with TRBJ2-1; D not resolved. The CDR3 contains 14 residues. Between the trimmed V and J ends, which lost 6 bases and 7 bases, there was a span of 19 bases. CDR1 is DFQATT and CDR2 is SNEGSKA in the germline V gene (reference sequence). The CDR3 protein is CSASDRTGRNEQFF. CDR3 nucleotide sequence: TGCAGTGCCTCAGATAGAACTGGACGGAATGAGCAGTTCTTC.

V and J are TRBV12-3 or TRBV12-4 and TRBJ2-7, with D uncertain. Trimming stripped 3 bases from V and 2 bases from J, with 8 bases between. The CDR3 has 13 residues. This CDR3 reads CASSLWVAYEQYF. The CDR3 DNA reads TGTGCCAGCAGTTTGTGGGTTGCCTACGAGCAGTACTTC.

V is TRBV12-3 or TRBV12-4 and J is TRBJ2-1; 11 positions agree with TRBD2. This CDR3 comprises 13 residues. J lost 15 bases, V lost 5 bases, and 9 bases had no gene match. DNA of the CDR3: TGTGCCAGCAGTACTAGCGGGAGAGTGGGTGCGTTCTTC. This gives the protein CASSTSGRVGAFF.